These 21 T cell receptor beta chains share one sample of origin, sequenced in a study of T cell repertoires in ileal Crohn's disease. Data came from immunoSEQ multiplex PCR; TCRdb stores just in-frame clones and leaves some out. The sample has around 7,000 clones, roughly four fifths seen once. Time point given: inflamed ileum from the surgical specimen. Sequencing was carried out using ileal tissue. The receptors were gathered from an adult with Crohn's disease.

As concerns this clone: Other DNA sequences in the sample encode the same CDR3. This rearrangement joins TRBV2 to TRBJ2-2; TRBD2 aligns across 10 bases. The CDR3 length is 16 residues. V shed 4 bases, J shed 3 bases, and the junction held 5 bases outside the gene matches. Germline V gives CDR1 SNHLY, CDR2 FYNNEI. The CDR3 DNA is TGTGCCAGCAGTGGGGGGCTAGCGGGGGACACCGGGGAGCTGTTTTTT. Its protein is CASSGGLAGDTGELFF.

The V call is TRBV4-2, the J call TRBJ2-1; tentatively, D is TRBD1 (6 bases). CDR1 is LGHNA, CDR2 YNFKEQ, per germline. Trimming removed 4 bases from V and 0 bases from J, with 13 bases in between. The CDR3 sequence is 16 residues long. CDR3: CASSRLTGSSYNEQFF. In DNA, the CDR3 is TGTGCCAGCAGCCGCCTAACAGGGAGCTCCTACAATGAGCAGTTCTTC.

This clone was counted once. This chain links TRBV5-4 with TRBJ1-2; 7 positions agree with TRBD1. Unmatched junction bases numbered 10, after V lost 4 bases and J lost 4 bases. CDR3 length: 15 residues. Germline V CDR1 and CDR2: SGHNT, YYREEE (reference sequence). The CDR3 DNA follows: TGTGCCAGCAGCCTGGAGACAGGGTTTGTCTATGGCTACACCTTC. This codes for CASSLETGFVYGYTF.

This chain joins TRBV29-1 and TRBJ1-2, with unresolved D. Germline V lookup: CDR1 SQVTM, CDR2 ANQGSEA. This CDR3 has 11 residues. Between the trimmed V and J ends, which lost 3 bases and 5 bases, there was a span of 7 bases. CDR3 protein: CSVEANYGYTF. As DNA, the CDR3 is TGCAGCGTTGAGGCCAATTATGGCTACACCTTC.

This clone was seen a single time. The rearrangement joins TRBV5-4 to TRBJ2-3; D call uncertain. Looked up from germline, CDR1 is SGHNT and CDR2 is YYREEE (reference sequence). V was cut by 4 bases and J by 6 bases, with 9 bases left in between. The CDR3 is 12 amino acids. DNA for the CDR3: TGTGCCAGCAGCGTTGTTGGGGATACGCAGTATTTT. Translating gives CASSVVGDTQYF. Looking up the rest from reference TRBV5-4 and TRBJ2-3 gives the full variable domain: ETGVTQSPTHLIKTRGQQVTLRCSSQSGHNTVSWYQQALGQGPQFIFQYYREEENGRGNFPPRFSGLQFPNYSSELNVNALELDDSALYLCASSVVGDTQYFGPGTRLTVL.

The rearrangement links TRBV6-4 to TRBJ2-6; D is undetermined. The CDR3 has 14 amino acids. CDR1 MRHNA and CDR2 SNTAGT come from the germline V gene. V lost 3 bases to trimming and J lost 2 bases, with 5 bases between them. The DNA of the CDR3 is TGTGCCAGCAGTGAGGGAACTGGGGCCAACGTCCTGACTTTC. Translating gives CASSEGTGANVLTF.

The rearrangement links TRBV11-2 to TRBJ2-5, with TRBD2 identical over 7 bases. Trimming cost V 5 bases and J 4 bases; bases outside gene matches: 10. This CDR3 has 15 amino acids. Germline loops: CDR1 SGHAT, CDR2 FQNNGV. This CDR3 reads CASSVDIPGGETQYF. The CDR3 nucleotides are TGTGCCAGCAGCGTGGACATACCGGGGGGAGAGACCCAGTACTTC.

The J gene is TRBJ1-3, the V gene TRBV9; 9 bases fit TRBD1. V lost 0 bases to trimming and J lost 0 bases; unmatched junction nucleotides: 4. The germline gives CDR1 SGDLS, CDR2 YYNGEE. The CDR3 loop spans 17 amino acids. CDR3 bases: TGTGCCAGCAGCGTAGCCGGGACAGGGATCTCTGGAAACACCATATATTTT. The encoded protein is CASSVAGTGISGNTIYF. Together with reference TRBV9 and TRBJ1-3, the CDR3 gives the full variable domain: DSGVTQTPKHLITATGQRVTLRCSPRSGDLSVYWYQQSLDQGLQFLIQYYNGEERAKGNILERFSAQQFPDLHSELNLSSLELGDSALYFCASSVAGTGISGNTIYFGEGSWLTVV.

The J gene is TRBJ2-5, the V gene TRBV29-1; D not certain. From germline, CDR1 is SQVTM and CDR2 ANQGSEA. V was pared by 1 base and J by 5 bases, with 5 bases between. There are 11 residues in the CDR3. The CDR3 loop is CSVEAWETQYF. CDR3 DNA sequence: TGCAGCGTTGAAGCGTGGGAGACCCAGTACTTC. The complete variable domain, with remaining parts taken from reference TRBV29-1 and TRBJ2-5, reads SAVISQKPSRDICQRGTSLTIQCQVDSQVTMMFWYRQQPGQSLTLIATANQGSEATYESGFVIDKFPISRPNLTFSTLTVSNMSPEDSSIYLCSVEAWETQYFGPGTRLLVL.

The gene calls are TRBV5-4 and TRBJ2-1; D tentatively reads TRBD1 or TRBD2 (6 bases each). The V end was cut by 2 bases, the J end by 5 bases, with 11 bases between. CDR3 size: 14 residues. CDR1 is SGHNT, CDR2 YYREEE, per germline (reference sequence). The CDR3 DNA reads TGTGCCAGCAGCTTCTTGGGGGGCCACAATGAGCAGTTCTTC. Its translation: CASSFLGGHNEQFF.

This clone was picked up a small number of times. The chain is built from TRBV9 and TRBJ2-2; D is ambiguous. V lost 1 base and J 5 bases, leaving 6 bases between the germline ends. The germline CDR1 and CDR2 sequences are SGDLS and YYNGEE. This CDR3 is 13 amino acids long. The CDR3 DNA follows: TGTGCCAGCAGCGTATATCTAACCGGGGAGCTGTTTTTT. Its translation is CASSVYLTGELFF.

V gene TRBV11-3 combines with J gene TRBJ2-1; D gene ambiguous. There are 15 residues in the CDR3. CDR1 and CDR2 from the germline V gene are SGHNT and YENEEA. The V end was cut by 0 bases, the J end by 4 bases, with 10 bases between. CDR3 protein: CASSLDRVFYNEQFF. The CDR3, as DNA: TGTGCCAGCAGCTTAGATCGGGTCTTTTACAATGAGCAGTTCTTC.

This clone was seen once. In nucleotides, the CDR3 is TGTGCCAGCAGGACCACTCCGGGACTAAAACTGTTTTTT. It specifies CASRTTPGLKLFF. The chain recombines TRBV2 with TRBJ1-4; perhaps TRBD1 as D (5 bases). CDR1 SNHLY and CDR2 FYNNEI come from the germline V gene. The CDR3 consists of 13 residues. Trimming removed 6 bases at V and 10 bases at J, with 15 bases between.

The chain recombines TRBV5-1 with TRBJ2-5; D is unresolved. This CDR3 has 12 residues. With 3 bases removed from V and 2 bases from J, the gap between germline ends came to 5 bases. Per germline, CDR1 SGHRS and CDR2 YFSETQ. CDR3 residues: CASSSSQETQYF. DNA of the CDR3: TGCGCCAGCAGCTCCTCTCAAGAGACCCAGTACTTC. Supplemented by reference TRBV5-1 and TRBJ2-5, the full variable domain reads KAGVTQTPRYLIKTRGQQVTLSCSPISGHRSVSWYQQTPGQGLQFLFEYFSETQRNKGNFPGRFSGRQFSNSRSEMNVSTLELGDSALYLCASSSSQETQYFGPGTRLLVL.

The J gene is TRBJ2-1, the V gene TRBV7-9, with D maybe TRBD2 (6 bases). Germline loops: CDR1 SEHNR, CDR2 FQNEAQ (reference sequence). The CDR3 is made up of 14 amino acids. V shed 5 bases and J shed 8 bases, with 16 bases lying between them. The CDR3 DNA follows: TGTGCCAGCAGCCCGGGGGTGGGCGGCTATGAGCAGTTCTTC. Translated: CASSPGVGGYEQFF.

This chain's CDR3 is CASSLGRQGANYGYTF. The CDR3 DNA reads as TGTGCCAGCAGCTTGGGACGACAGGGGGCTAACTATGGCTACACCTTC. The V and J genes are TRBV5-6 and TRBJ1-2; 9 nucleotides agree with TRBD1. The CDR3 loop spans 16 amino acids. Losses at the gene ends were 0 bases for V and 0 bases for J; bases not matched to a gene: 3. Germline V gene data show CDR1 as SGHDT and CDR2 as YYEEEE.

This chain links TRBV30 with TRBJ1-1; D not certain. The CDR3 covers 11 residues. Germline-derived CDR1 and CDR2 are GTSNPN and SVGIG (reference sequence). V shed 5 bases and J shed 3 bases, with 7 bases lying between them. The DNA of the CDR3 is TGTGCCTGGGGTCCCGACACTGAAGCTTTCTTT. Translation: CAWGPDTEAFF. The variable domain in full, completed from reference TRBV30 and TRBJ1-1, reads SQTIHQWPATLVQPVGSPLSLECTVEGTSNPNLYWYRQAAGRGLQLLFYSVGIGQISSEVPQNLSASRPQDRQFILSSKKLLLSDSGFYLCAWGPDTEAFFGQGTRLTVV.

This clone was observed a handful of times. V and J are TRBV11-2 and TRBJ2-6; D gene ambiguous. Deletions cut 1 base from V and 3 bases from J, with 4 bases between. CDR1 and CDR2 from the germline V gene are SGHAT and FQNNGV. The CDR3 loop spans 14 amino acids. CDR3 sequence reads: CASSLVVGANVLTF. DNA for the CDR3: TGTGCCAGCAGCTTAGTAGTTGGGGCCAACGTCCTGACTTTC.

CDR3 sequence (DNA): TGTGCGGGAGCCTACGGGAGGGGGCTGGACTATGGCTACACCTTC. The encoded protein is CAGAYGRGLDYGYTF. This chain links TRBV7-2 with TRBJ1-2, with TRBD1 identical over 7 bases. Germline loops: CDR1 SGHTA, CDR2 FQGNSA. This CDR3 spans 15 amino acids.

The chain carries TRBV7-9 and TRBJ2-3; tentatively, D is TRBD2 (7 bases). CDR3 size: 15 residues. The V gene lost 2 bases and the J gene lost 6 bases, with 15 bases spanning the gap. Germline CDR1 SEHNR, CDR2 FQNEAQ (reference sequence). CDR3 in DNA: TGTGCCAGCAGCTTATATTACGGGGGGCATGATACGCAGTATTTT. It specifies CASSLYYGGHDTQYF.

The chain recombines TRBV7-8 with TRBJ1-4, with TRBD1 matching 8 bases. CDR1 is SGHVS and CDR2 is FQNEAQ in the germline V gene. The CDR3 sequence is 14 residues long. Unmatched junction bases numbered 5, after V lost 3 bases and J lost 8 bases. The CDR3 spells CASSLTGVGEKLFF. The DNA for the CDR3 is TGTGCCAGCAGCTTGACAGGGGTTGGGGAAAAACTGTTTTTT. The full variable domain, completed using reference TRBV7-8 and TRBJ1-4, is GAGVSQSPRYKVAKRGQDVALRCDPISGHVSLFWYQQALGQGPEFLTYFQNEAQLDKSGLPSDRFFAERPEGSVSTLKIQRTQQEDSAVYLCASSLTGVGEKLFFGSGTQLSVL.